The 14 T cell receptor beta chains given below trace back to one sample, sequenced in a study of T-cell memory formation after mild COVID-19. TCRdb analysed the 5' RACE reads with MiXCR anew, one entry per CDR3 protein. This sample has a few hundred thousand distinct CDR3 sequences; around 30% occur once, and the top ten carry roughly an eighth. Sequencing input: PBMCs or a T cell subset sorted from them (not recorded which). All receptors derive from an adult woman who had mild COVID-19 (a few samples of this study predate the infection). Cell type and time point are not known.

This clonotype was found a few times. The V call is TRBV5-8, the J call TRBJ2-1, with a possible D match to TRBD2 (6 bases). The germline V gene encodes CDR1 SGHTS and CDR2 YDEGEE. This CDR3 has 16 amino acids. Trimming left V 0 bases short and J 4 bases short, with 14 bases between. Written as DNA, the CDR3 is TGTGCCAGCAGCTTGGCGGAGGGAACCCTATACAATGAGCAGTTCTTC. It translates to CASSLAEGTLYNEQFF.

The chain has TRBV28 and TRBJ1-1, with D maybe TRBD1 (5 bases). The ends were cut back, 3 bases at V and 5 bases at J, with 16 bases in the middle. The germline CDR1 and CDR2 sequences are MDHEN and SYDVKM. The CDR3 sequence is 15 residues long. The CDR3 DNA is TGTGCCAGCAGTTTCGGGGGGAGAATTGGAACTGAAGCTTTCTTT. Translated, it gives CASSFGGRIGTEAFF.

This clonotype was found a few times. J is TRBJ2-3 and V is TRBV20-1; 9 bases match TRBD2. The CDR3 sequence is 15 residues long. Germline CDR1 is DFQATT and CDR2 is SNEGSKA (reference sequence). V gave up 0 bases and J gave up 2 bases; unmatched junction bases: 3. The CDR3 nucleotides are TGCAGTGCTAGAGAACTAGCGGGCCTCACAGATACGCAGTATTTT. This gives the protein CSARELAGLTDTQYF.

The chain links TRBV3-1 to TRBJ2-2, with D perhaps matching TRBD2 (6 bases). The CDR3 covers 16 residues. CDR1 is LGHDT and CDR2 is YNNKEL in the germline V gene (reference sequence). Trimming took off 2 bases at V and 5 bases at J, with 15 bases between the two ends. The chain's CDR3 is CASSQRDFLRTGELFF. The CDR3 DNA is TGTGCCAGCAGCCAACGGGACTTTTTGAGGACCGGGGAGCTGTTTTTT.

CDR3 protein: CASSQWTGGSTGELFF. CDR3 nucleotide sequence: TGCGCCAGCAGCCAATGGACAGGGGGCAGTACCGGGGAGCTGTTTTTT. V usage is TRBV4-1 and J usage is TRBJ2-2; 11 bases line up with TRBD1. Trimming took 2 bases from V and 5 from J; bases not matched to a gene: 4. This CDR3 has 16 residues. The V gene's germline CDR1 is MGHRA and CDR2 YSYEKL.

The chain links TRBV9 to TRBJ2-1; 7 bases align to TRBD2. This CDR3 is 15 amino acids long. V lost 4 bases and J lost 0; bases outside the gene matches: 4. CDR1 SGDLS and CDR2 YYNGEE come from the germline V gene. The DNA for the CDR3 is TGTGCCAGCAGCCTATTAGCGGGCTCCTACAATGAGCAGTTCTTC. Residues: CASSLLAGSYNEQFF.

The chain is built from TRBV29-1 and TRBJ1-2, with a tentative D call TRBD1 (5 bases). CDR1 is SQVTM, CDR2 ANQGSEA, per germline. With 1 base removed from V and 4 bases from J, the gap between germline ends came to 7 bases. This CDR3 is 12 amino acids long. The CDR3 reads CSVEGQIYGYTF. The CDR3 bases are TGCAGCGTTGAAGGACAGATCTATGGCTACACCTTC.

CDR3 sequence: CASSPEGYQPQHF. The CDR3 DNA follows: TGTGCCAGCTCACCCGAGGGGTATCAGCCCCAGCATTTT. The V and J genes are TRBV18 and TRBJ1-5, with D possibly being TRBD1 (5 bases). Trimming pared 3 bases from V and 5 bases from J, leaving 8 bases between. Germline V gene data show CDR1 as KGHSH and CDR2 as LQKENI. CDR3 length: 13 amino acids.

V usage is TRBV4-2 and J usage is TRBJ2-7; D remains unclear. V lost 0 bases and J 2 bases, leaving 5 bases between the germline ends. Germline CDR1 reads LGHNA; CDR2 reads YNFKEQ. The CDR3 contains 13 residues. CDR3 residues: CASSQDLAYEQYF. The CDR3 DNA sequence: TGTGCCAGCAGCCAAGATTTGGCCTACGAGCAGTACTTC.

This clonotype was counted between two and nine times. CDR3 DNA sequence: TGTGCCTGGAGTGTTCGTCCCAGGGGCAGCAATCAGCCCCAGCATTTT. This codes for CAWSVRPRGSNQPQHF. V and J are TRBV30 and TRBJ1-5; D perhaps matches TRBD1 (6 bases). In germline, CDR1 is GTSNPN, CDR2 SVGIG (reference sequence). V lost 0 bases, J lost 1 base, and 13 bases lay in between. The CDR3 contains 16 residues.

The V gene is TRBV12-3 or TRBV12-4, the J gene TRBJ2-7; no reliable D call. The CDR3 spans 12 residues. Trimming took 5 bases from V and 5 from J, leaving 10 bases between them. The CDR3 sequence is CASSPQEHEQYF. In nucleotides, the CDR3 is TGTGCCAGCAGTCCGCAGGAGCACGAGCAGTACTTC.

This chain links TRBV12-3 or TRBV12-4 with TRBJ2-1; no firm D call. CDR3 length equals 13 residues. Trimming shortened V by 6 bases and J by 4 bases, and 10 bases separated the two germline ends. CDR3 loop: CASRRDLYNEQFF. The CDR3 nucleotides read TGTGCCAGCAGGCGAGACTTGTACAATGAGCAGTTCTTC.

This clonotype was seen a few times. The chain couples TRBV29-1 to TRBJ2-3; 7 nucleotides agree with TRBD2. In germline, CDR1 is SQVTM, CDR2 ANQGSEA. Unmatched junction bases numbered 6, after V lost 7 bases and J lost 5 bases. CDR3 length: 12 amino acids. CDR3 in DNA: TGCAGCGAGGGGTCGGGAGGAGATACGCAGTATTTT. The encoded protein is CSEGSGGDTQYF.

This chain connects TRBV5-4 to TRBJ2-3; 7 bases are shared with TRBD2. V shed 3 bases, J shed 6 bases, and the junction held 4 bases outside the gene matches. Germline loops: CDR1 SGHNT, CDR2 YYREEE (reference sequence). This CDR3 is 13 amino acids long. CDR3 protein: CASSSKAGDTQYF. The CDR3, as DNA: TGTGCCAGCAGCTCGAAAGCGGGGGATACGCAGTATTTT.